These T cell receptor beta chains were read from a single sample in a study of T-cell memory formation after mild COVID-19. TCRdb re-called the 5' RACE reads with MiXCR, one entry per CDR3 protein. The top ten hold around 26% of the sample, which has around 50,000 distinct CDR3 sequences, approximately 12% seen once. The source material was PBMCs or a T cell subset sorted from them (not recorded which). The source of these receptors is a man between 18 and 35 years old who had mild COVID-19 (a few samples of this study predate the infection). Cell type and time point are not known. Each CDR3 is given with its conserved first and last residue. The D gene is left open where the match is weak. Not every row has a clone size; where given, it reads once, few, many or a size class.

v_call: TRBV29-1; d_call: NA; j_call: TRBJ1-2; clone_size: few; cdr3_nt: TGCAGCGTTGAACTGGGGGTGGCTAACTATGGCTACACCTTC; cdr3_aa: CSVELGVANYGYTF
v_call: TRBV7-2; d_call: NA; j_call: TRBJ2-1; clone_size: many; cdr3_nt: TGTGCCAGCAGCTCCTCTAGCTGGAATGAGCAGTTCTTC; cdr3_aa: CASSSSSWNEQFF
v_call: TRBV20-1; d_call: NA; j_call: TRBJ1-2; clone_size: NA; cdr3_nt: TGCAGTGCTAGAATCCGGACTTCCTATGGCTACACCTTC; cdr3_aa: CSARIRTSYGYTF
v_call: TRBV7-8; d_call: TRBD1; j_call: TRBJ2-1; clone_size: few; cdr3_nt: TGTGCCAGCAGTTATGGTCGGACAGGATACAATGAGCAGTTCTTC; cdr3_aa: CASSYGRTGYNEQFF
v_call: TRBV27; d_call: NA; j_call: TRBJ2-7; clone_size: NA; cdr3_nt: TGTGCCAGCAGTGGCCCGGATTACGAGCAGTACTTC; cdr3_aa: CASSGPDYEQYF
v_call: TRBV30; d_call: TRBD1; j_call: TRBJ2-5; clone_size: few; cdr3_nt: TGTGCCTGGAGTGTACAGGGGGCTGAGACCCAGTACTTC; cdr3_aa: CAWSVQGAETQYF
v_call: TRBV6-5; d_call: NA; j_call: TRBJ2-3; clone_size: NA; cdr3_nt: TGTGCCAGCAGGGACAGCACAGATACGCAGTATTTT; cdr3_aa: CASRDSTDTQYF
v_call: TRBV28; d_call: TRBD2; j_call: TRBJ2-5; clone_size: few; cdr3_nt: TGTGCCAGCAGAGGACTAGCGGGGGGGCCAGAGACCCAGTACTTC; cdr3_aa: CASRGLAGGPETQYF
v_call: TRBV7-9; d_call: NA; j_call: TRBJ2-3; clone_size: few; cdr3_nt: TGTGCCAGCAGCTCTGCCACTCGAGGCGCCACAGATACGCAGTATTTT; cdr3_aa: CASSSATRGATDTQYF
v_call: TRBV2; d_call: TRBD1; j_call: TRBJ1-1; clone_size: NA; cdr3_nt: TGTGCCAGCAGTTTCCAAGGCCAGGGGGGAGCTTTCTTT; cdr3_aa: CASSFQGQGGAFF
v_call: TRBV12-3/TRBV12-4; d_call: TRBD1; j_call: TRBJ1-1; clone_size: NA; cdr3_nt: TGTGCCAGCAAACAGGGGGCATTGGAAGCTTTCTTT; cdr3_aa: CASKQGALEAFF
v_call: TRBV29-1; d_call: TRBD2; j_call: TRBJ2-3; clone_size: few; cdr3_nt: TGCAGCGCGGGGGGAGGTGCAGATACGCAGTATTTT; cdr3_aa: CSAGGGADTQYF
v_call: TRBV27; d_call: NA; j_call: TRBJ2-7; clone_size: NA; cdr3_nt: TGTGCCAGCAGTTTGGGGGTAAGCTCCTACGAGCAGTACTTC; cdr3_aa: CASSLGVSSYEQYF
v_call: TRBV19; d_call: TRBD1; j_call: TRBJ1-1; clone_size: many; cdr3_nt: TGTGCCAGTAGTGCGCCCAGGGGGCCGGCCACTGAAGCTTTCTTT; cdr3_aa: CASSAPRGPATEAFF
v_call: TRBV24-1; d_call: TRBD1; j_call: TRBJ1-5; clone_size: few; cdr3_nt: TGTGCCACCAGTGAAACAGGGGTCCCGGCCCAGCATTTT; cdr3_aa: CATSETGVPAQHF
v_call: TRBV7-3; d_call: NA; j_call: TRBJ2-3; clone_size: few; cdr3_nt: TGTGCCAGCAGCCATGGGGGTGCGGCAGATACGCAGTATTTT; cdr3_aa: CASSHGGAADTQYF
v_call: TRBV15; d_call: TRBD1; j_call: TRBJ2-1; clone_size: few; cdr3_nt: TGTGCCACCAGCAGCGTGGGACAGGGAGGTGATGAGCAGTTCTTC; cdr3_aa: CATSSVGQGGDEQFF
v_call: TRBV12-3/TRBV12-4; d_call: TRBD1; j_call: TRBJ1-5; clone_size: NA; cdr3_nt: TGTGCCAGCAGTTTCCGGCAGGGGGGACAGCCCCAGCATTTT; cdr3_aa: CASSFRQGGQPQHF
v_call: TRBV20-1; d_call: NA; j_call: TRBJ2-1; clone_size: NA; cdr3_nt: TGCAGTGCTCCTTTGCCTTGGCCCTACAATGAGCAGTTCTTC; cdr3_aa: CSAPLPWPYNEQFF
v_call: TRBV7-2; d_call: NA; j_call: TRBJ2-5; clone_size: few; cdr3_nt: TGTGCCAGCAGCTTAGGGGCAGGGGAGACCCAGTACTTC; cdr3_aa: CASSLGAGETQYF
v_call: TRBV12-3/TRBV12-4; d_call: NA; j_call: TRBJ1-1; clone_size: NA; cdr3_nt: TGTGCCAGCAGTGTTCCTGGGCTAGGCACTGAAGCTTTCTTT; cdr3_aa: CASSVPGLGTEAFF
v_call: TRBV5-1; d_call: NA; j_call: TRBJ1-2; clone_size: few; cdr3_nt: TGCGCCAGCAGCTTGGAGGGGAAGGACTATGGCTACACCTTC; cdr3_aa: CASSLEGKDYGYTF
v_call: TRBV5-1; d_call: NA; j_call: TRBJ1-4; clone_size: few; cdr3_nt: TGCGCCAGCAGCTACTTGGGGGTGTCGCGGGAAAAACTGTTTTTT; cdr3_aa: CASSYLGVSREKLFF